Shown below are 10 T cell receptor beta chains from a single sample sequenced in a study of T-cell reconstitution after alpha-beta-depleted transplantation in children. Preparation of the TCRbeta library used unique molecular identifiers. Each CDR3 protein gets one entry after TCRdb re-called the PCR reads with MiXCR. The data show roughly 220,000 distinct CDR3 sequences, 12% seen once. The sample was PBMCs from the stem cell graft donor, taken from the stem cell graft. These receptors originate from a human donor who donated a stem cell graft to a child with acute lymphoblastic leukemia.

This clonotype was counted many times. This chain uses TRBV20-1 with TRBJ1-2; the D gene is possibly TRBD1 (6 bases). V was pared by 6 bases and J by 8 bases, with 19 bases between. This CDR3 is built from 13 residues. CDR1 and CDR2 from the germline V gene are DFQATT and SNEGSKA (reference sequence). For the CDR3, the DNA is TGCAGTGCGCTCACCGGGCCCGGGGGCGGCTACACCTTC. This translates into CSALTGPGGGYTF.

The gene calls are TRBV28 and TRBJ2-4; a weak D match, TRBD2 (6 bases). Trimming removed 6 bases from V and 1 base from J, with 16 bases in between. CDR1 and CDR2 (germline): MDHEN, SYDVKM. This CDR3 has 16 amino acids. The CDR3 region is CASRSKRVLAKNIQYF. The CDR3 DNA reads TGTGCCAGCAGGTCAAAGCGGGTTCTCGCCAAAAACATTCAGTACTTC.

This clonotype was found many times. The CDR3 sequence is CASRLAGVTGELFF. For the CDR3, the DNA is TGTGCCAGCAGACTAGCGGGAGTTACCGGGGAGCTGTTTTTT. The J gene is TRBJ2-2, the V gene TRBV12-3 or TRBV12-4; 11 nucleotides align to TRBD2. V lost 6 bases, J lost 5 bases, and 2 bases stayed unmatched. The CDR3 sequence is 14 residues long.

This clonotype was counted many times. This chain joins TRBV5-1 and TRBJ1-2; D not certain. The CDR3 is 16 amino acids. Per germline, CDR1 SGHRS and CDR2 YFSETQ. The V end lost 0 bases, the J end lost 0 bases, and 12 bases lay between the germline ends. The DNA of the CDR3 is TGCGCCAGCAGCTTGGTTGGGCCCGGGCCTAACTATGGCTACACCTTC. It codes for CASSLVGPGPNYGYTF. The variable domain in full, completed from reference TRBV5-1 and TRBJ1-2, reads KAGVTQTPRYLIKTRGQQVTLSCSPISGHRSVSWYQQTPGQGLQFLFEYFSETQRNKGNFPGRFSGRQFSNSRSEMNVSTLELGDSALYLCASSLVGPGPNYGYTFGSGTRLTVV.

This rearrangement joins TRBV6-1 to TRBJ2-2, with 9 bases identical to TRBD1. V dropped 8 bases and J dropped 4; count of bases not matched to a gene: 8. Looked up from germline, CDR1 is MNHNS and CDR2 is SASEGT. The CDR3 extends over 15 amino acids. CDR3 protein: CASAFGTGLTGELFF. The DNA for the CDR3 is TGTGCCAGCGCTTTCGGGACAGGGCTCACCGGGGAGCTGTTTTTT.

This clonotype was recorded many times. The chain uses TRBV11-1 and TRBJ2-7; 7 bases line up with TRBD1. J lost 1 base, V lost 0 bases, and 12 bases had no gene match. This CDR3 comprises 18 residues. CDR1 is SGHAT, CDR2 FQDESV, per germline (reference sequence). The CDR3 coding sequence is TGTGCCAGCAGCTTAGCGCTAAGACGAGACAGGGTGTCCTACGAGCAGTACTTC. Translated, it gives CASSLALRRDRVSYEQYF.

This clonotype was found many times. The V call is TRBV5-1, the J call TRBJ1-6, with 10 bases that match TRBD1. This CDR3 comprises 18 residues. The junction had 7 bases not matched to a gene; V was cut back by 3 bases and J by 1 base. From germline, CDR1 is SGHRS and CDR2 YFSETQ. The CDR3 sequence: CASSYRTGGESYNSPLHF. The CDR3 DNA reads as TGCGCCAGCAGCTACCGGACAGGGGGGGAGTCCTATAATTCACCCCTCCACTTT.

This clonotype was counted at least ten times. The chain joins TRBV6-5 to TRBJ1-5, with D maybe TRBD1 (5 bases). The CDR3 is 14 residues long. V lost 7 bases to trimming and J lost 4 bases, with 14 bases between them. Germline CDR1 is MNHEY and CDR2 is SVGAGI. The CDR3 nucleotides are TGTGCCAGCACCGGAAGGGGAATGAATCAGCCCCAGCATTTT. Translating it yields CASTGRGMNQPQHF.

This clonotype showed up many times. The DNA for the CDR3 is TGCGCCAGCAGCTTGGACGGTCGGCAGGGGGTCTACACCTTC. Its protein is CASSLDGRQGVYTF. V and J are TRBV5-1 and TRBJ1-2; 7 positions match TRBD1. The length of the CDR3 is 14 residues. Per the germline V gene, CDR1 is SGHRS and CDR2 is YFSETQ. Trimming at V came to 0 bases and at J to 10 bases, leaving 9 bases not matched to a gene.

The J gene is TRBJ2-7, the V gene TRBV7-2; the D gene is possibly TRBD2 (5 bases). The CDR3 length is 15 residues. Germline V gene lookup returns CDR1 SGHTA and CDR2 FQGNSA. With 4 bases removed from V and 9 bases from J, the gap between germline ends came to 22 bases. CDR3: CASSSRPLAPTGQYF. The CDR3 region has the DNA TGTGCCAGCAGCTCCCGACCCTTAGCGCCGACCGGGCAGTACTTC.